Each of the 25 T cell receptor beta chains below was sequenced from the same sample in a study of blood T cell repertoires in COVID-19. Produced via immunoSEQ multiplex PCR; TCRdb's table is partial and in-frame only. The sample lists over 150,000 clones; over 90% were seen once. Source material: peripheral blood. The receptors come from a man aged 50-59 years with acute or convalescent COVID-19.

V usage is TRBV29-1 and J usage is TRBJ2-5; TRBD1 matches 9 bases. V lost 6 bases, J lost 5 bases, and 7 bases stayed unmatched. Germline V CDR1 and CDR2: SQVTM, ANQGSEA. The CDR3 extends over 13 amino acids. CDR3 nucleotides: TGCAGCGTGATACAGGGGGCAAGGGAGACCCAGTACTTC. It codes for CSVIQGARETQYF.

V is TRBV27 and J is TRBJ1-6, with unresolved D. CDR3 size: 12 residues. Germline V lookup: CDR1 MNHEY, CDR2 SMNVEV (reference sequence). V gave up 3 bases and J gave up 7 bases, with 4 bases separating them. The CDR3 region has the DNA TGTGCCAGCAGTTTCCAAAATTCACCCCTCCACTTT. Translating it yields CASSFQNSPLHF.

The V call is TRBV5-1, the J call TRBJ1-6; 8 bases fit TRBD1. The CDR3 is 19 residues long. The germline V gene has CDR1 SGHRS and CDR2 YFSETQ. Losses at the gene ends were 5 bases for V and 5 bases for J; bases not matched to a gene: 18. CDR3 protein: CASRSGQGRAGDNNSPLHF. CDR3 DNA: TGCGCCAGCAGATCCGGACAGGGAAGGGCAGGGGATAATAATTCACCCCTCCACTTT.

This clone appeared once. The genes are TRBV25-1 and TRBJ2-1; 9 bases agree with TRBD1. The CDR3 has 14 amino acids. CDR1 MGHDK and CDR2 SYGVNS come from the germline V gene. Trimming cost V 4 bases and J 9 bases; bases outside gene matches: 7. The CDR3 region is CASSAEYRGLEQFF. In DNA, the CDR3 is TGTGCCAGCAGTGCCGAATACAGGGGGCTTGAGCAGTTCTTC. Looking up the rest from reference TRBV25-1 and TRBJ2-1 gives the full variable domain: EADIYQTPRYLVIGTGKKITLECSQTMGHDKMYWYQQDPGMELHLIHYSYGVNSTEKGDLSSESTVSRIRTEHFPLTLESARPSHTSQYLCASSAEYRGLEQFFGPGTRLTVL.

V is TRBV7-2 and J is TRBJ2-3, with D perhaps matching TRBD2 (6 bases). The CDR3 has 15 residues. Trimming removed 5 bases at V and 0 bases at J, with 12 bases between. Germline V gene data show CDR1 as SGHTA and CDR2 as FQGNSA. The CDR3 DNA reads TGTGCCAGCAGCAGGAGCGGGTATAGCACAGATACGCAGTATTTT. It yields the protein CASSRSGYSTDTQYF.

The J gene is TRBJ1-5, the V gene TRBV6-5; 8 positions match TRBD1. The CDR3 totals 14 residues. Germline CDR1 is MNHEY and CDR2 is SVGAGI. The junction had 2 bases not matched to a gene; V was cut back by 4 bases and J by 3 bases. CDR3 DNA: TGTGCCAGCAGTTTACAGGGGGTCAATCAGCCCCAGCATTTT. This gives the protein CASSLQGVNQPQHF.

This sequence joins TRBV5-1 and TRBJ1-5; no definite D call. Germline V lookup: CDR1 SGHRS, CDR2 YFSETQ. The V gene lost 0 bases and the J gene lost 5 bases, with 12 bases spanning the gap. The CDR3 contains 15 residues. The CDR3 spells CASSLGTPADQPQHF. The DNA for the CDR3 is TGCGCCAGCAGCTTGGGGACTCCGGCGGATCAGCCCCAGCATTTT.

In DNA, the CDR3 is TGTGCCAGCAGCCGGGGACAGGGGATCTACGAGCAGTACTTC. Translation gives CASSRGQGIYEQYF. The chain combines TRBV5-8 with TRBJ2-7; 10 bases fit TRBD1. Trimming at V came to 4 bases and at J to 3 bases, leaving 4 bases not matched to a gene. Germline V gene data show CDR1 as SGHTS and CDR2 as YDEGEE. CDR3 length: 14 amino acids.

This clone was counted once. Mismatch with germline at one junction end may stem from a read error. The chain has TRBV7-9 and TRBJ1-2, with 8 bases lining up with TRBD1. Looked up from germline, CDR1 is SEHNR and CDR2 is FQNEAQ (reference sequence). This CDR3 region has 12 residues. The DNA of the CDR3 is TGTGCCAGCAGCCCCTGGACAGGGCCGTCGCCATTC. It codes for CASSPWTGPSPF.

This clone was seen a handful of times. V is TRBV7-9 and J is TRBJ1-1; 7 bases map to TRBD1. The CDR3 extends over 14 amino acids. Germline loops: CDR1 SEHNR, CDR2 FQNEAQ (reference sequence). J was trimmed by 3 bases and V by 5 bases; bases with no gene match: 6. CDR3 residues: CASSNSGGYTEAFF. The CDR3 DNA is TGTGCCAGCAGCAACTCAGGGGGATACACTGAAGCTTTCTTT. The variable domain in full, with the rest retrieved from reference TRBV7-9 and TRBJ1-1, is DTGVSQNPRHKITKRGQNVTFRCDPISEHNRLYWYRQTLGQGPEFLTYFQNEAQLEKSRLLSDRFSAERPKGSFSTLEIQRTEQGDSAMYLCASSNSGGYTEAFFGQGTRLTVV.

The chain links TRBV5-3 to TRBJ2-7; TRBD2 aligns across 8 bases. TRBV5-3 counts as an open reading frame of uncertain function. The CDR3 sequence is 18 residues long. J was trimmed by 2 bases and V by 1 base; bases with no gene match: 14. This CDR3 reads CARSLKGKREGSPYEQYF. The CDR3 region has the DNA TGTGCCAGAAGCTTGAAGGGTAAACGGGAGGGCTCCCCCTACGAGCAGTACTTC.

This sequence joins TRBV28 and TRBJ2-2, with D maybe TRBD1 (6 bases). CDR1 is MDHEN, CDR2 SYDVKM, per germline. The CDR3 has 14 residues. Between the trimmed V and J ends, which lost 4 bases and 1 base, there was a span of 7 bases. The CDR3 spells CASSSGQNTGELFF. CDR3 in DNA: TGTGCCAGCAGTTCGGGACAGAACACCGGGGAGCTGTTTTTT.

V and J are TRBV11-3 and TRBJ2-2; D may be TRBD1 (6 bases). V lost 5 bases to trimming and J lost 1 base, with 8 bases between them. Germline V CDR1 and CDR2: SGHNT, YENEEA. The CDR3 has 14 residues. DNA of the CDR3: TGTGCCAGCAGCGCCAGGGGGAACACCGGGGAGCTGTTTTTT. It encodes CASSARGNTGELFF.

The CDR3 DNA reads as TGTGCCAGTAGAACTAGCGGGAGTGATACGCAGTATTTT. Its protein is CASRTSGSDTQYF. The chain recombines TRBV19 with TRBJ2-3, with 11 bases lining up with TRBD2. From germline, CDR1 is LNHDA and CDR2 SQIVND (reference sequence). With V trimmed by 6 bases and J by 6 bases, 2 bases remained unmatched. This CDR3 spans 13 amino acids.

The chain uses TRBV10-2 and TRBJ2-1; 10 nucleotides agree with TRBD1. The junction had 10 bases not matched to a gene; V was cut back by 5 bases and J by 9 bases. The germline V gene encodes CDR1 WSHSY and CDR2 SAAADI. This CDR3 has 15 residues. The CDR3 protein is CASSPDRGRVREQFF. CDR3 DNA sequence: TGCGCCAGCAGTCCAGACAGGGGGCGCGTTCGTGAGCAGTTCTTC.

The chain recombines TRBV28 with TRBJ2-1; the D gene is possibly TRBD1 (6 bases). Germline-derived CDR1 and CDR2 are MDHEN and SYDVKM. V was shortened by 5 bases and J by 8 bases, with 16 bases between the two germline ends. CDR3 length equals 14 residues. Written as DNA, the CDR3 is TGTGCCAGCAGTAGGAACAGGGTTCTGGATGAGCAGTTCTTC. Protein product: CASSRNRVLDEQFF.

This clone was counted only a few times. The J gene is TRBJ2-7, the V gene TRBV11-2, with D perhaps TRBD1 (6 bases). Germline loops: CDR1 SGHAT, CDR2 FQNNGV. The CDR3 contains 13 residues. Trimming removed 2 bases at V and 6 bases at J, with 11 bases between. CDR3 coding DNA: TGTGCCAGCAGCTTATCAGGGGATGGCGAGCAGTACTTC. Encoded protein: CASSLSGDGEQYF.

The chain recombines TRBV7-9 with TRBJ1-2; 9 bases agree with TRBD1. Germline assignment: CDR1 SEHNR and CDR2 FQNEAQ (reference sequence). V trimming: 5 bases; J trimming: 7 bases; junction bases outside the gene matches: 11. The CDR3 length is 15 residues. This CDR3 is CASSIPGQGVAGYTF. DNA for the CDR3: TGTGCCAGCAGCATACCGGGACAGGGAGTGGCTGGCTACACCTTC. Complete variable domain (other parts from reference TRBV7-9 and TRBJ1-2): DTGVSQNPRHKITKRGQNVTFRCDPISEHNRLYWYRQTLGQGPEFLTYFQNEAQLEKSRLLSDRFSAERPKGSFSTLEIQRTEQGDSAMYLCASSIPGQGVAGYTFGSGTRLTVV.

This rearrangement joins TRBV6-1 to TRBJ2-5, with D possibly matching TRBD1 (6 bases). CDR3 length: 14 residues. V dropped 3 bases and J dropped 4 bases, with 12 bases sitting between them. Germline V CDR1 and CDR2: MNHNS, SASEGT. This CDR3 reads CASSDRGEGETQYF. In DNA, the CDR3 is TGTGCCAGCAGTGACAGGGGAGAAGGAGAGACCCAGTACTTC.

On this clone: The junction shows a germline mismatch at one end, possibly a read error. The chain has TRBV7-8 and TRBJ2-7; 10 positions agree with TRBD2. The CDR3 totals 15 residues. The germline CDR1 and CDR2 sequences are SGHVS and FQNEAQ. Here the CDR3 DNA reads TGTGCCAGCAGCTTAGGAGGGCTAGCGGGAGACGAGCGGTACTTC. Translation: CASSLGGLAGDERYF.

The chain uses TRBV3-1 (or the pseudogene TRBV3-2) and TRBJ1-1, with D perhaps matching TRBD1 (6 bases). There are 14 residues in the CDR3. From germline, CDR1 is LGHDT and CDR2 YNNKEL (reference sequence). The V end lost 4 bases, the J end lost 5 bases, and 14 bases lay between the germline ends. The CDR3 is CASSPDSSNTEAFF. The DNA for the CDR3 is TGTGCCAGCAGCCCGGACAGTAGTAATACTGAAGCTTTCTTT.

The rearrangement uses TRBV6-5 and TRBJ1-2; possibly TRBD1 for D (6 bases). The CDR3 runs to 12 residues. CDR1 MNHEY and CDR2 SVGAGI come from the germline V gene. Trimming took off 6 bases at V and 4 bases at J, with 9 bases between the two ends. Here the CDR3 reads CASRDRPYGYTF. The CDR3 DNA follows: TGTGCCAGCAGGGACAGACCCTATGGCTACACCTTC.

The chain joins TRBV6-5 to TRBJ1-4; 10 nucleotides agree with TRBD1. The germline V gene encodes CDR1 MNHEY and CDR2 SVGAGI. CDR3 length: 15 amino acids. The V and J ends lost 6 bases and 5 bases, in that order; junction bases with no gene match: 6. The CDR3 loop is CASRKDRGRNEKLFF. CDR3 nucleotide sequence: TGTGCCAGCAGAAAGGACAGGGGGAGGAATGAAAAACTGTTTTTT.

This chain connects TRBV10-2 to TRBJ2-7; TRBD2 matches at 7 bases. The CDR3 is 13 amino acids. CDR1 WSHSY and CDR2 SAAADI come from the germline V gene. V lost 5 bases and J lost 2; bases outside the gene matches: 3. DNA for the CDR3: TGCGCCAGCAGTATAGGACTAGCCTACGAGCAGTACTTC. As protein: CASSIGLAYEQYF.

DNA of the CDR3: TGTGCCAGCAGACCTACAGGCAACCAAGAGACCCAGTACTTC. This translates into CASRPTGNQETQYF. V gene TRBV5-5 combines with J gene TRBJ2-5; weak D call: TRBD1 (5 bases). This CDR3 comprises 14 residues. V was shortened by 5 bases and J by 0 bases, with 11 bases between the two germline ends. Per the germline V gene, CDR1 is SGHKS and CDR2 is YYEKEE (reference sequence).